Shown below are 24 T cell receptor beta chains from a single sample sequenced in a study of T cell repertoires in cytomegalovirus infection. Their antigen targets remain unknown. MiXCR, run by TCRdb on the reads, gives a single entry per CDR3 protein. The sample consists of some 46,000 distinct CDR3 sequences, around 21% of them appearing once. The starting material was CD8+ T cells from cultured PBMCs, obtained from culture after CMV antigen stimulation. The receptors stem from a human donor in good health (CMV status not recorded). Some clones in this sample may be carry-over from other donors' samples.

This clonotype is medium-sized. V is TRBV4-3 and J is TRBJ1-4; no definite D call. The germline V gene encodes CDR1 LGHNA and CDR2 YSLEER. The V gene lost 4 bases and the J gene lost 6 bases, with 15 bases spanning the gap. The CDR3 has 15 residues. CDR3 nucleotides: TGCGCCAGCAGCCCCGACGTGTCGCAGGATGAAAAACTGTTTTTT. Encoded protein: CASSPDVSQDEKLFF.

The sample holds many counts of this clonotype. The DNA of the CDR3 is TGTGCCAGCAGCGTAAGTGGCACAGATACGCAGTATTTT. Amino acid sequence: CASSVSGTDTQYF. The V and J genes are TRBV9 and TRBJ2-3; D is unclear. V shed 1 base and J shed 1 base, with 4 bases lying between them. Per germline, CDR1 SGDLS and CDR2 YYNGEE. The CDR3 covers 13 residues.

The chain carries TRBV6-2 or TRBV6-3 and TRBJ1-1; D gene ambiguous. The germline V gene has CDR1 MNHEY and CDR2 SVGEGT. V lost 2 bases and J lost 5, with 15 bases in between. This CDR3 spans 15 amino acids. DNA of the CDR3: TGTGCCAGCAGTTACCCGGCTACGGGGTGGACTGAAGCTTTCTTT. As protein: CASSYPATGWTEAFF.

Ten or more counts support this clonotype. This rearrangement joins TRBV12-3 or TRBV12-4 to TRBJ2-7; 9 bases map to TRBD1. The CDR3 loop spans 15 amino acids. V shed 6 bases, J shed 5 bases, and the junction held 11 bases outside the gene matches. This CDR3 is CASSQGTGIMDEQYF. The CDR3 DNA sequence: TGTGCCAGCAGCCAGGGGACAGGGATCATGGACGAGCAGTACTTC.

This clonotype was seen repeatedly, ten times or more. The V call is TRBV12-3 or TRBV12-4, the J call TRBJ1-5, with D possibly being TRBD1 (5 bases). The CDR3 contains 13 residues. Trimming left V 5 bases short and J 4 bases short, with 9 bases between. The CDR3 is CASSRRGNQPQHF. CDR3 coding DNA: TGTGCCAGCAGTCGGCGGGGGAATCAGCCCCAGCATTTT.

This clonotype occurred a few times. This sequence joins TRBV9 and TRBJ2-5; 8 bases match TRBD1. The CDR3 runs 15 residues. Trimming took 0 bases from V and 4 from J; bases not matched to a gene: 5. Germline CDR1 reads SGDLS; CDR2 reads YYNGEE. The CDR3 nucleotides read TGTGCCAGCAGCGTAGTACAGGGGGGCGGAGAGACCCAGTACTTC. It codes for CASSVVQGGGETQYF.

This clonotype came up a few times. The J gene is TRBJ2-1, the V gene TRBV4-3; D call uncertain. This CDR3 contains 14 residues. Trimming shortened V by 0 bases and J by 3 bases, and 6 bases separated the two germline ends. The germline CDR1 and CDR2 sequences are LGHNA and YSLEER. The CDR3, as DNA: TGCGCCAGCAGCCAAGATAAACTCTACAATGAGCAGTTCTTC. The encoded protein is CASSQDKLYNEQFF.

The table lists this clonotype with a few counts. This chain connects TRBV15 to TRBJ1-2; D call uncertain. Germline CDR1 LNHNV, CDR2 YYDKDF (reference sequence). Trimming removed 4 bases from V and 4 bases from J, with 10 bases in between. This CDR3 has 13 amino acids. The CDR3 DNA follows: TGTGCCACCAGCACCCGTCTCCTCTATGGCTACACCTTC. Translation: CATSTRLLYGYTF.

This clonotype has at least ten counts. V is TRBV7-2 and J is TRBJ1-1; 9 nucleotides line up with TRBD1. The CDR3 contains 20 residues. V was pared by 6 bases and J by 1 base, with 21 bases of the junction left unmatched. The germline gives CDR1 SGHTA, CDR2 FQGNSA. CDR3 in DNA: TGTGCCAGCAGTCCACAGGGGGCGCAAGGGGGATTAGGGGGGAACACTGAAGCTTTCTTT. It encodes CASSPQGAQGGLGGNTEAFF.

This clonotype was detected ten times or more. The chain is built from TRBV27 and TRBJ2-1; D might be TRBD2 (5 bases). The CDR3 is 17 amino acids. Germline CDR1 and CDR2: MNHEY and SMNVEV (reference sequence). The V end was cut by 5 bases, the J end by 0 bases, with 17 bases between. The CDR3: CASSPPLGRSSYNEQFF. CDR3 bases: TGTGCCAGCAGTCCCCCCTTGGGGAGAAGCTCCTACAATGAGCAGTTCTTC.

The chain has TRBV25-1 and TRBJ2-3; tentative D call: TRBD2 (6 bases). V shed 2 bases and J shed 3 bases, with 12 bases lying between them. This CDR3 spans 15 amino acids. Germline V gene data show CDR1 as MGHDK and CDR2 as SYGVNS. The CDR3 DNA reads as TGTGCCAGCAGTGAAGGGAGGAGGGAAACAGATACGCAGTATTTT. It translates to CASSEGRRETDTQYF.

Only a few counts were recorded for this clonotype. The chain links TRBV3-1 to TRBJ2-2, with 11 bases lining up with TRBD2. Per germline, CDR1 LGHDT and CDR2 YNNKEL (reference sequence). V was clipped by 0 bases and J by 5 bases; unmatched bases: 14. The CDR3 is 20 amino acids. The CDR3 nucleotides read TGTGCCAGCAGCCAAGACTACCTTTGGGGGACTAGCGGTCCTACCGGGGAGCTGTTTTTT. It specifies CASSQDYLWGTSGPTGELFF.

Ten or more counts support this clonotype. The rearrangement links TRBV7-9 to TRBJ1-5; TRBD1 matches 7 bases. The germline gives CDR1 SEHNR, CDR2 FQNEAQ (reference sequence). The V gene end was trimmed by 4 bases and the J gene end by 6 bases; junction bases not matched to a gene: 9. CDR3 size: 15 residues. CDR3 in amino acids: CASSSETGAVQPQHF. The CDR3 region has the DNA TGTGCCAGCAGCTCAGAAACAGGGGCGGTTCAGCCCCAGCATTTT.

Many counts were recorded for this clonotype. The chain joins TRBV7-8 to TRBJ2-7, with D unclear. The germline gives CDR1 SGHVS, CDR2 FQNEAQ. The CDR3 totals 13 residues. Trimming pared 5 bases from V and 0 bases from J, leaving 8 bases between. CDR3 loop: CASSPTNSYEQYF. CDR3 in DNA: TGTGCCAGCAGCCCGACCAACTCCTACGAGCAGTACTTC.

V is TRBV6-5 and J is TRBJ2-7; 8 bases match TRBD1. Germline values: CDR1 MNHEY, CDR2 SVGAGI. Trimming at V came to 0 bases and at J to 2 bases, leaving 9 bases not matched to a gene. The CDR3 contains 17 residues. CDR3 residues: CASSYSPTGGTPYEQYF. CDR3 bases: TGTGCCAGCAGTTACTCACCCACAGGGGGAACCCCCTACGAGCAGTACTTC.

This clonotype was recorded a few times. This chain connects TRBV29-1 to TRBJ2-7; 10 nucleotides match TRBD2. Germline-derived CDR1 and CDR2 are SQVTM and ANQGSEA. The CDR3 has 16 residues. V shed 0 bases, J shed 0 bases, and the junction held 5 bases outside the gene matches. This chain's CDR3 is CSVEDPTSGSSYEQYF. CDR3 in DNA: TGCAGCGTTGAAGATCCGACTAGCGGGTCCTCCTACGAGCAGTACTTC.

The genes are TRBV4-1 and TRBJ2-7; 8 positions agree with TRBD1. Germline CDR1 and CDR2: MGHRA and YSYEKL. The CDR3 is 13 amino acids. The ends lost 4 bases at V and 6 bases at J; junction bases unmatched: 5. The chain's CDR3 is CASSLEDRAEQYF. The CDR3 nucleotides are TGCGCCAGCAGCCTAGAGGACAGGGCCGAGCAGTACTTC.

This clonotype was picked up many times. The chain couples TRBV11-2 to TRBJ1-2; D is uncertain. The CDR3 is made up of 14 amino acids. Between the trimmed V and J ends, which lost 1 base and 5 bases, there was a span of 11 bases. Germline loops: CDR1 SGHAT, CDR2 FQNNGV. CDR3 DNA: TGTGCCAGCAGCTTAGCCATGGTAGGATATGGCTACACCTTC. This gives the protein CASSLAMVGYGYTF.

This rearrangement joins TRBV4-3 to TRBJ2-7, with 7 bases fitting TRBD1. V lost 5 bases to trimming and J lost 2 bases; unmatched junction nucleotides: 9. This CDR3 has 15 amino acids. Germline V lookup: CDR1 LGHNA, CDR2 YSLEER. The CDR3 DNA reads TGCGCCAGCAGCTACGAGACAGGGATTACCTACGAGCAGTACTTC. Protein: CASSYETGITYEQYF.

The sample holds many counts of this clonotype. The rearrangement uses TRBV29-1 and TRBJ1-2; maybe TRBD1 (5 bases). The V and J ends lost 2 bases and 2 bases respectively, with 15 bases between them. The CDR3 has 15 residues. CDR1 and CDR2 (germline): SQVTM, ANQGSEA. The CDR3 loop reads CSVENWGSSNYGYTF. Here the CDR3 DNA reads TGCAGCGTTGAAAATTGGGGCTCCTCCAACTATGGCTACACCTTC.

This chain joins TRBV6-1 and TRBJ2-4, with 9 positions matching TRBD1. The germline V gene has CDR1 MNHNS and CDR2 SASEGT. This CDR3 contains 14 residues. Germline trimming cut 6 bases from V and 6 bases from J; bases unmatched to any gene: 6. DNA for the CDR3: TGTGCCAGCAGATCGGGACAGGGCCTAAACATTCAGTACTTC. It encodes CASRSGQGLNIQYF.

This sequence joins TRBV12-3 or TRBV12-4 and TRBJ2-7; D is unclear. V lost 4 bases and J 0 bases, leaving 7 bases between the germline ends. The CDR3 is made up of 13 amino acids. The DNA for the CDR3 is TGTGCCAGCAGTTCCGACTGCTCCTACGAGCAGTACTTC. Its protein product is CASSSDCSYEQYF.

This rearrangement joins TRBV28 to TRBJ1-6; perhaps TRBD1 as D (5 bases). This CDR3 has 16 residues. V was clipped by 5 bases and J by 5 bases, with 16 bases between them. Looked up from germline, CDR1 is MDHEN and CDR2 is SYDVKM. CDR3 nucleotides: TGTGCCAGCAGTCTGGGGCAGACCCCCCATAATTCACCCCTCCACTTT. Protein: CASSLGQTPHNSPLHF.

This clonotype has a count of ten or more. The chain couples TRBV6-4 to TRBJ1-1; D remains unclear. The CDR3 is made up of 13 amino acids. The ends were cut back, 11 bases at V and 1 base at J, with 14 bases in the middle. Germline V gene data show CDR1 as MRHNA and CDR2 as SNTAGT. The CDR3 nucleotides are TGTGCCTCCCGGGGAAGAGGGAACACTGAAGCTTTCTTT. Translated, it gives CASRGRGNTEAFF.